These T cell receptor beta chains were read from a single sample in a study of cytomegalovirus exposure and HLA in healthy donors. The repertoire was sequenced with immunoSEQ multiplex PCR; TCRdb's copy has only in-frame clones and lacks some. The repertoire holds 260,000 or so clones, with around 90% as singletons. What was sequenced was PBMCs. All receptors derive from a young woman in good health and CMV-seronegative. CDR3s include the opening cysteine and the closing phenylalanine or tryptophan. The D gene is left open where the match is weak. The listing skips clone size in some rows; elsewhere it reads once, few, many or a size class.

d_gene	j_gene	v_gene	abundance	CDR3aa	CDR3nt
.	TRBJ2-3	TRBV12-5	.	CASGSISGTQYF	TGTGCTAGTGGTTCAATAAGTGGTACGCAGTATTTT
.	TRBJ2-2	TRBV11-2	.	CASRVNVLGELFF	TGTGCCAGCAGAGTAAATGTCTTGGGGGAGCTGTTTTTT
TRBD1	TRBJ2-4	TRBV18	.	CASSLTGTGYNIQYF	TGTGCCAGCTCACTTACCGGGACAGGGTATAACATTCAGTACTTC
.	TRBJ2-1	TRBV15	few	CATSRDLAPQEQFF	TGTGCCACCAGCAGAGATCTGGCGCCCCAAGAGCAGTTCTTC
.	TRBJ2-5	TRBV5-6	.	CASSLGYQETQYF	TGTGCCAGCAGCTTGGGGTACCAAGAGACCCAGTACTTC
TRBD1	TRBJ2-3	TRBV7-2	once	CASSPGGSSTDTQYF	TGTGCCAGCAGCCCAGGGGGCTCTAGCACAGATACGCAGTATTTT
.	TRBJ2-1	TRBV4-3	.	CASSRGSYNEQFF	TGCGCCAGCAGCCGGGGGTCCTACAATGAGCAGTTCTTC
.	TRBJ2-5	TRBV2	.	CARGIRETQYF	TGTGCCAGGGGGATCCGAGAGACCCAGTACTTC
.	TRBJ2-2	TRBV2	.	CASSDLRTANTGELFF	TGTGCCAGCAGTGATCTGAGGACAGCGAACACCGGGGAGCTGTTTTTT
TRBD1	TRBJ1-3	TRBV5-1	.	CASSREGRDRSSGNTIYF	TGCGCCAGCAGCCGAGAAGGCCGGGACAGAAGCTCTGGAAACACCATATATTTT
.	TRBJ1-2	TRBV29-1	.	CSVDYGDTTPGYTF	TGCAGCGTTGACTATGGGGACACTACGCCTGGCTACACCTTC
.	TRBJ2-5	TRBV30	.	CAWSWGFQETQYF	TGTGCCTGGAGTTGGGGGTTTCAAGAGACCCAGTACTTC
.	TRBJ2-3	TRBV28	.	CASSPLGDLGGPTDTQYF	TGTGCCAGCAGCCCCCTCGGGGACCTTGGGGGTCCGACAGATACGCAGTATTTT
TRBD1	TRBJ2-2	TRBV13	once	CASSSGTGGNTGELFF	TGTGCCAGCAGCTCTGGGACAGGGGGGAACACCGGGGAGCTGTTTTTT
.	TRBJ2-7	TRBV7-9	.	CASSLDSAREQYF	TGTGCCAGCAGCTTAGACAGTGCTAGGGAGCAGTACTTC
.	TRBJ2-7	TRBV7-2	.	CASSLAVSDYEQYF	TGTGCCAGCAGCTTAGCGGTTAGCGACTACGAGCAGTACTTC
.	TRBJ2-2	TRBV4-3	.	CASSQMGTGELFF	TGCGCCAGCAGCCAAATGGGGACCGGGGAGCTGTTTTTT
.	TRBJ2-1	TRBV2	.	CASSESSGSNEQFF	TGTGCCAGCAGTGAATCGTCAGGATCCAATGAGCAGTTCTTC
TRBD1	TRBJ2-7	TRBV27	.	CASRSEGQGYEQYF	TGTGCCAGCAGATCGGAGGGACAGGGGTACGAGCAGTACTTC
.	TRBJ1-4	TRBV5-5	.	CASSTGLTNEKLFF	TGTGCCAGCAGCACGGGTCTCACTAATGAAAAACTGTTTTTT
.	TRBJ2-5	TRBV5-1	.	CASSLDMDEPRETQYF	TGCGCCAGCAGCTTGGATATGGACGAACCAAGGGAGACCCAGTACTTC
.	TRBJ2-2	TRBV4-1	once	CASSQDGGPNTGELFF	TGCGCCAGCAGCCAAGATGGGGGACCGAACACCGGGGAGCTGTTTTTT
.	TRBJ2-6	TRBV11-3	.	CASAGTPSGANVLTF	TGTGCCAGCGCAGGGACACCCTCTGGGGCCAACGTCCTGACTTTC
.	TRBJ2-7	TRBV11-1	.	CASSSDGNSYEQYF	TGTGCCAGCAGCTCGGACGGCAACTCCTACGAGCAGTACTTC
TRBD1	TRBJ1-1	TRBV13	.	CASSSGQGRTEAFF	TGTGCCAGCAGCTCCGGACAGGGCAGAACTGAAGCTTTCTTT
.	TRBJ2-1	TRBV5-6	.	CASSYGLGSSYNEQFF	TGTGCCAGCAGCTACGGACTGGGAAGCTCCTACAATGAGCAGTTCTTC
.	TRBJ2-7	TRBV27	.	CASSFAGSYEQYF	TGTGCCAGCAGTTTCGCGGGCTCCTACGAGCAGTACTTC
.	TRBJ1-5	TRBV6-1	.	CASKGYEGDQPQHF	TGTGCCAGCAAAGGGTACGAAGGGGATCAGCCCCAGCATTTT
TRBD2	TRBJ2-3	TRBV7-6	once	CASSPLAGATDTQYF	TGTGCCAGCAGCCCACTAGCGGGAGCCACAGATACGCAGTATTTT
TRBD2	TRBJ2-1	TRBV7-2	.	CASSLEPSGRAVGEQFF	TGTGCCAGCAGCTTAGAACCTAGCGGGAGGGCCGTAGGTGAGCAGTTCTTC
TRBD1	TRBJ2-7	TRBV19	.	CASSIAGQGKLYEQYF	TGTGCCAGTAGTATTGCGGGACAGGGGAAACTCTACGAGCAGTACTTC
.	TRBJ2-5	TRBV5-1	.	CASSLGGSGPLETQYF	TGCGCCAGCAGCTTGGGGGGTAGCGGCCCGTTGGAGACCCAGTACTTC
.	TRBJ2-7	TRBV5-6	.	CASSDTSNLDEQYF	TGTGCCAGCAGCGACACTAGCAATTTGGACGAGCAGTACTTC
.	TRBJ2-2	TRBV5-1	.	CASSRDSYTGELFF	TGCGCCAGCAGCCGGGACTCCTACACCGGGGAGCTGTTTTTT
.	TRBJ2-3	TRBV7-9	.	CASSSTGGDTDTQYF	TGTGCCAGCAGCTCGACGGGTGGGGACACAGATACGCAGTATTTT